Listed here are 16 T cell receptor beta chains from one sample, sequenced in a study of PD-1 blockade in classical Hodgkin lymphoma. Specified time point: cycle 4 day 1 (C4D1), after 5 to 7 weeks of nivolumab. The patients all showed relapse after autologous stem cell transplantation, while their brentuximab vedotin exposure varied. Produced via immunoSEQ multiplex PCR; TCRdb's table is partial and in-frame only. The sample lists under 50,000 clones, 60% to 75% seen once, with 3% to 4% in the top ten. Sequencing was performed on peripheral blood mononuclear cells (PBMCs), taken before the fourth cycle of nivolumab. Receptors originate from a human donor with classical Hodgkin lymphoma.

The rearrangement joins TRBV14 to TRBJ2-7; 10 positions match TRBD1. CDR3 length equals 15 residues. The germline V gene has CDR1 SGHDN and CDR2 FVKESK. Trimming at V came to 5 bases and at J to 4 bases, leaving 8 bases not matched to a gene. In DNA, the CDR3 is TGTGCCAGCAGCTTACCCGGGACAGGGGTGTACGAGCAGTACTTC. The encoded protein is CASSLPGTGVYEQYF.

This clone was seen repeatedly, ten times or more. CDR3 sequence (DNA): TGTGCCAGCAGCTTAGCCTCGGGACTAGATACGCAGTATTTT. Residues: CASSLASGLDTQYF. V and J are TRBV7-9 and TRBJ2-3; possible D gene TRBD2, 6 bases. V shed 0 bases and J shed 5 bases, with 9 bases lying between them. Germline loops: CDR1 SEHNR, CDR2 FQNEAQ (reference sequence). CDR3 size: 14 residues.

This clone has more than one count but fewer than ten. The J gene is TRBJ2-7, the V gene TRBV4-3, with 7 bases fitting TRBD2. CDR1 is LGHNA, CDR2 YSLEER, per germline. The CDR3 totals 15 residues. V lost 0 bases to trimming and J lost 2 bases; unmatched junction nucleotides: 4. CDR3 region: CASSQDGGRAYEQYF. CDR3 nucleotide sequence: TGCGCCAGCAGCCAAGACGGAGGGAGGGCCTACGAGCAGTACTTC.

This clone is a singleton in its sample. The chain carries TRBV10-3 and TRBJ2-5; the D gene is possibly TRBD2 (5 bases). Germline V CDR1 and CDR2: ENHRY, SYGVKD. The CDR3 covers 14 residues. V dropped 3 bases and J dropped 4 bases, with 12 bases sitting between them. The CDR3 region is CAISEGSEGETQYF. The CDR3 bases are TGTGCCATCAGTGAAGGATCCGAGGGAGAGACCCAGTACTTC.

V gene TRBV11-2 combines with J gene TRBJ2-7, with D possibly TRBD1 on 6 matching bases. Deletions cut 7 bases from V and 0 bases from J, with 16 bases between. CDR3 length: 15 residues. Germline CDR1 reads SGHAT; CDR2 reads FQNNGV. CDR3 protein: CASTQGWDTSYEQYF. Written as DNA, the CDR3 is TGTGCCAGCACCCAGGGATGGGACACCTCCTACGAGCAGTACTTC.

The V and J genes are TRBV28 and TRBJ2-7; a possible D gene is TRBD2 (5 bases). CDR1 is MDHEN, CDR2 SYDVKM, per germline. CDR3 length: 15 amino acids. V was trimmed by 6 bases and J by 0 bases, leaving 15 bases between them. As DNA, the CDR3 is TGTGCCAGCAGCCTTAAACTAGGGAGCTCCTACGAGCAGTACTTC. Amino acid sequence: CASSLKLGSSYEQYF.

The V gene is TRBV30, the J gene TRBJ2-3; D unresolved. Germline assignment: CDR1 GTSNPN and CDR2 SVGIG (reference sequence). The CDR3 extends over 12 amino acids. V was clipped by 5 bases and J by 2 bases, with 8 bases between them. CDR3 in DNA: TGTGCCTGGGCATACTACACAGATACGCAGTATTTT. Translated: CAWAYYTDTQYF.

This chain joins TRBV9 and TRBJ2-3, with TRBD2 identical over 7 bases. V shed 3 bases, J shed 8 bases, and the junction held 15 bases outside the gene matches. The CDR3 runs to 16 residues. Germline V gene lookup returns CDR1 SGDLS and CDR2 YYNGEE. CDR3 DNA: TGTGCCAGCAGCGCGGCGGGCCTAGCGGTACATGGTACGCAGTATTTT. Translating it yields CASSAAGLAVHGTQYF.

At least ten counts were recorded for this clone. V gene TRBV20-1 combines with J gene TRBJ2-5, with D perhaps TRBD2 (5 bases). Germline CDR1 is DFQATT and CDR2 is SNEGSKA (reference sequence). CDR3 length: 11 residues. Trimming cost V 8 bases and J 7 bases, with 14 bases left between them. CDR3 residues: CSSTRAGTQYF. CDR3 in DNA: TGCAGTTCTACTCGGGCGGGGACCCAGTACTTC.

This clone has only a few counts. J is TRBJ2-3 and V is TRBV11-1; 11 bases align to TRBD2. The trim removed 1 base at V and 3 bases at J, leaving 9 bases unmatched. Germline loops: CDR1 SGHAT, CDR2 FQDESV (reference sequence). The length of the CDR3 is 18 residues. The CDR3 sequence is CASSLGASGRSGTDTQYF. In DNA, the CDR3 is TGTGCCAGCAGCTTAGGTGCTAGCGGGAGGAGTGGGACAGATACGCAGTATTTT.

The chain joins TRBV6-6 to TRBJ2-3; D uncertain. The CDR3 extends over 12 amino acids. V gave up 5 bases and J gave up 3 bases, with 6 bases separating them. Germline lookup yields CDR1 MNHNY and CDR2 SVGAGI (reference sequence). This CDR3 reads CASSPGTDTQYF. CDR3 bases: TGTGCCAGCAGTCCAGGAACAGATACGCAGTATTTT.

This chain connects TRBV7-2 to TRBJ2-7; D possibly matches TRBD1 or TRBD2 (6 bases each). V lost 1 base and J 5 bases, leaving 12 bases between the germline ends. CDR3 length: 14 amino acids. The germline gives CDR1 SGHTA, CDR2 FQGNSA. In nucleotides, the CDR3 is TGTGCCAGCAGCTTAGGGGGGGCTAGCGACGAGCAGTACTTC. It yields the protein CASSLGGASDEQYF.

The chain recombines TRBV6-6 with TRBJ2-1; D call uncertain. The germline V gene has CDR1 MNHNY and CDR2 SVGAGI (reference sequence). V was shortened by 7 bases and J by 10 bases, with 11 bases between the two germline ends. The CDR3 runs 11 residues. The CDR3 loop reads CASKGAVEQFF. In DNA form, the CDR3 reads TGTGCCAGCAAGGGTGCGGTCGAGCAGTTCTTC.

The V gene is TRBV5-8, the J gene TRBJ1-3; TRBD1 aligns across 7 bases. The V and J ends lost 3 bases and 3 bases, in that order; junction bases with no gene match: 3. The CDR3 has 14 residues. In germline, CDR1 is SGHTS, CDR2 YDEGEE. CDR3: CASSSGQLGNTIYF. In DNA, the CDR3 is TGTGCCAGCAGCTCGGGACAGCTTGGAAACACCATATATTTT.

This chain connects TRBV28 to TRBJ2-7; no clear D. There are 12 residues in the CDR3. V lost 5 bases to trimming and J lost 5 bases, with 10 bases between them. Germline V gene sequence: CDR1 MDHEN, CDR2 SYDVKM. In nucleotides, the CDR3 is TGTGCCAGCAGTCCCATCGCGGACGAGCAGTACTTC. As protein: CASSPIADEQYF.

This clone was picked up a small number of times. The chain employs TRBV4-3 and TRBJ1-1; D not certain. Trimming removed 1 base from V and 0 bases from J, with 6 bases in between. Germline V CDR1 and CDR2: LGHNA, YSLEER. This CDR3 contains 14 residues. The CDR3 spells CASSQVPMNTEAFF. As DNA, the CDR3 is TGCGCCAGCAGCCAAGTCCCTATGAACACTGAAGCTTTCTTT.